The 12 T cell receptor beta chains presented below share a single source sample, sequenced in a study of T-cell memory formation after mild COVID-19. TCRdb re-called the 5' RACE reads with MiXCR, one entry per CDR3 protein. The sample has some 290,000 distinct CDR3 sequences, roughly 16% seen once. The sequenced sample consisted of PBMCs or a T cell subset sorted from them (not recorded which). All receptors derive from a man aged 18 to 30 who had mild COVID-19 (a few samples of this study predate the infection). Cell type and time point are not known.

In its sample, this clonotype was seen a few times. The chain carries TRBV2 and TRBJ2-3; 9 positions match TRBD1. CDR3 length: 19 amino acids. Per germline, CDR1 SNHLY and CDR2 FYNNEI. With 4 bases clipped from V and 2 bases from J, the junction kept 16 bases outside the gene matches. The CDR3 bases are TGTGCCAGCAGTGGCGGATGGGGACAGGGAGAGACATCCACAGATACGCAGTATTTT. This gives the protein CASSGGWGQGETSTDTQYF.

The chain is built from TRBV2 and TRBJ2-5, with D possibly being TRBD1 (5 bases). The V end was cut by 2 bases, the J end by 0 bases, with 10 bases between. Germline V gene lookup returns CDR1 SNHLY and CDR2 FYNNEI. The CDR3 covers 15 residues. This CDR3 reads CASSEQGTYQETQYF. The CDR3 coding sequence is TGTGCCAGCAGTGAACAGGGTACATACCAAGAGACCCAGTACTTC.

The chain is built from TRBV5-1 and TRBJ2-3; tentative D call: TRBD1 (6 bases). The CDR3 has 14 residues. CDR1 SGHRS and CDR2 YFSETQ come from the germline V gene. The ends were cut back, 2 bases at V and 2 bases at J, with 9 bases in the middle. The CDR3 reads CASSLEGDTDTQYF. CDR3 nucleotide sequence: TGCGCCAGCAGCTTAGAGGGGGACACAGATACGCAGTATTTT.

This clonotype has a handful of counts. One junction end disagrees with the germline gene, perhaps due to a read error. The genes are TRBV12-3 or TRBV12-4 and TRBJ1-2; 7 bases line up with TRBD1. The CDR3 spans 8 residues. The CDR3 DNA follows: TGTGCCAGCAGCGGGACAGCTTTC. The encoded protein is CASSGTAF.

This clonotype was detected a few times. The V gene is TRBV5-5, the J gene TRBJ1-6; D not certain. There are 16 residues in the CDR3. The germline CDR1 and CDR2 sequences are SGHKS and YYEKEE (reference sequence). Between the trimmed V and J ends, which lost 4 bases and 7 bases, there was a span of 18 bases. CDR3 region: CASSDPNRGVNSPLHF. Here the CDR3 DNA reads TGTGCCAGCAGCGATCCGAATCGGGGAGTAAATTCACCCCTCCACTTT.

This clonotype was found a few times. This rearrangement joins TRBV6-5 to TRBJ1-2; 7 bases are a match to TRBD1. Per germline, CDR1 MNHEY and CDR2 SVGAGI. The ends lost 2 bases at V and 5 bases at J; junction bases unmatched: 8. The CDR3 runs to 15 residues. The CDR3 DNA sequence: TGTGCCAGCAGTTACCGACAGGGAGAAGGATATGGCTACACCTTC. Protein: CASSYRQGEGYGYTF.

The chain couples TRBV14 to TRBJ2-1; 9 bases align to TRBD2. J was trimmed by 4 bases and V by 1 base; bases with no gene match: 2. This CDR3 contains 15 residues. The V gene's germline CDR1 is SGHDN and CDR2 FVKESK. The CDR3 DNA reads TGTGCCAGCAGCCAAGGGGGACTAGCTTACAATGAGCAGTTCTTC. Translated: CASSQGGLAYNEQFF. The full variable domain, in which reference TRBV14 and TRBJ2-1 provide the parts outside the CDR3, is EAGVTQFPSHSVIEKGQTVTLRCDPISGHDNLYWYRRVMGKEIKFLLHFVKESKQDESGMPNNRFLAERTGGTYSTLKVQPAELEDSGVYFCASSQGGLAYNEQFFGPGTRLTVL.

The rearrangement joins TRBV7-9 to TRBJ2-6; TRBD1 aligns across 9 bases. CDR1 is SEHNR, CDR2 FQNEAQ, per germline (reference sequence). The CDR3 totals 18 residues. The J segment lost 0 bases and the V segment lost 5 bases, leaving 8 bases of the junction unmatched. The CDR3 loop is CASSPAPGQGSGANVLTF. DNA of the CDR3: TGTGCCAGCAGCCCCGCTCCGGGACAGGGCTCTGGGGCCAACGTCCTGACTTTC.

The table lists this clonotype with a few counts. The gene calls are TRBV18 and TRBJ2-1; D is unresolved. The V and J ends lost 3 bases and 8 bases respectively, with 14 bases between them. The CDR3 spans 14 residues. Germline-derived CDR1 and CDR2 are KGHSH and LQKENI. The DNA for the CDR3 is TGTGCCAGCTCACCCTCGGCCGGTAATCATGAGCAGTTCTTC. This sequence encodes CASSPSAGNHEQFF.

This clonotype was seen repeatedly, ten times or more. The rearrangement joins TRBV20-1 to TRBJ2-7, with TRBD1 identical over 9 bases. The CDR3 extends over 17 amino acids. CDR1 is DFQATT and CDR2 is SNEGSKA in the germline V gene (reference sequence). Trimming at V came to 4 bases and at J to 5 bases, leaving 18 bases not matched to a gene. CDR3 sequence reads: CSAKRSSGTGRLHEQYV. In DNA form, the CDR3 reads TGCAGTGCTAAGAGGTCGTCCGGGACAGGGCGCTTGCACGAGCAGTACGTC.

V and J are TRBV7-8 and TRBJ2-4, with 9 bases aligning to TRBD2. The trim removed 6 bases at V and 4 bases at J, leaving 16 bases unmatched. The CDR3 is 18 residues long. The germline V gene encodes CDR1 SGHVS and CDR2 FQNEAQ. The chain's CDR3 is CASSPSPGLAGLKNIQYF. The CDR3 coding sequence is TGTGCCAGCAGTCCAAGTCCGGGACTAGCCGGTTTGAAAAACATTCAGTACTTC.

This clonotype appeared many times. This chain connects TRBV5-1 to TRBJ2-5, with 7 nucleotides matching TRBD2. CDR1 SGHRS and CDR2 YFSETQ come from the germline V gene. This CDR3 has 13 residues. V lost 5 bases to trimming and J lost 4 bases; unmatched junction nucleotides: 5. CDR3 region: CASSKERGETQYF. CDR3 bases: TGCGCCAGCAGTAAAGAGCGGGGAGAGACCCAGTACTTC. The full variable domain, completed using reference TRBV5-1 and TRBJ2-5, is KAGVTQTPRYLIKTRGQQVTLSCSPISGHRSVSWYQQTPGQGLQFLFEYFSETQRNKGNFPGRFSGRQFSNSRSEMNVSTLELGDSALYLCASSKERGETQYFGPGTRLLVL.